The entry that follows covers one TCR beta chain sequence. This sample is drawn from a study of blood T cell repertoires in COVID-19. The CDR3 length is 13 residues. V shed 3 bases and J 4 bases; nucleotides not matched to a gene: 4. Per the germline V gene, CDR1 is SQVTM and CDR2 is ANQGSEA. Using immunoSEQ multiplex PCR, the repertoire was profiled, and TCRdb retains in-frame clones only, with some absent. The table lists approximately 440,000 clones, roughly nine tenths of them singletons, with 0.7% in the top ten. The sample was PBMCs or T cells enriched from blood (not recorded which). The chain is built from TRBV29-1 and TRBJ1-2, with 8 bases lining up with TRBD1. This clonotype was obtained from a woman aged 18-29 years who had recovered from COVID-19. For the CDR3, the DNA is TGCAGCGTTGAGAGACAGGGGTCCTATGGCTACACCTTC. It yields the protein CSVERQGSYGYTF.